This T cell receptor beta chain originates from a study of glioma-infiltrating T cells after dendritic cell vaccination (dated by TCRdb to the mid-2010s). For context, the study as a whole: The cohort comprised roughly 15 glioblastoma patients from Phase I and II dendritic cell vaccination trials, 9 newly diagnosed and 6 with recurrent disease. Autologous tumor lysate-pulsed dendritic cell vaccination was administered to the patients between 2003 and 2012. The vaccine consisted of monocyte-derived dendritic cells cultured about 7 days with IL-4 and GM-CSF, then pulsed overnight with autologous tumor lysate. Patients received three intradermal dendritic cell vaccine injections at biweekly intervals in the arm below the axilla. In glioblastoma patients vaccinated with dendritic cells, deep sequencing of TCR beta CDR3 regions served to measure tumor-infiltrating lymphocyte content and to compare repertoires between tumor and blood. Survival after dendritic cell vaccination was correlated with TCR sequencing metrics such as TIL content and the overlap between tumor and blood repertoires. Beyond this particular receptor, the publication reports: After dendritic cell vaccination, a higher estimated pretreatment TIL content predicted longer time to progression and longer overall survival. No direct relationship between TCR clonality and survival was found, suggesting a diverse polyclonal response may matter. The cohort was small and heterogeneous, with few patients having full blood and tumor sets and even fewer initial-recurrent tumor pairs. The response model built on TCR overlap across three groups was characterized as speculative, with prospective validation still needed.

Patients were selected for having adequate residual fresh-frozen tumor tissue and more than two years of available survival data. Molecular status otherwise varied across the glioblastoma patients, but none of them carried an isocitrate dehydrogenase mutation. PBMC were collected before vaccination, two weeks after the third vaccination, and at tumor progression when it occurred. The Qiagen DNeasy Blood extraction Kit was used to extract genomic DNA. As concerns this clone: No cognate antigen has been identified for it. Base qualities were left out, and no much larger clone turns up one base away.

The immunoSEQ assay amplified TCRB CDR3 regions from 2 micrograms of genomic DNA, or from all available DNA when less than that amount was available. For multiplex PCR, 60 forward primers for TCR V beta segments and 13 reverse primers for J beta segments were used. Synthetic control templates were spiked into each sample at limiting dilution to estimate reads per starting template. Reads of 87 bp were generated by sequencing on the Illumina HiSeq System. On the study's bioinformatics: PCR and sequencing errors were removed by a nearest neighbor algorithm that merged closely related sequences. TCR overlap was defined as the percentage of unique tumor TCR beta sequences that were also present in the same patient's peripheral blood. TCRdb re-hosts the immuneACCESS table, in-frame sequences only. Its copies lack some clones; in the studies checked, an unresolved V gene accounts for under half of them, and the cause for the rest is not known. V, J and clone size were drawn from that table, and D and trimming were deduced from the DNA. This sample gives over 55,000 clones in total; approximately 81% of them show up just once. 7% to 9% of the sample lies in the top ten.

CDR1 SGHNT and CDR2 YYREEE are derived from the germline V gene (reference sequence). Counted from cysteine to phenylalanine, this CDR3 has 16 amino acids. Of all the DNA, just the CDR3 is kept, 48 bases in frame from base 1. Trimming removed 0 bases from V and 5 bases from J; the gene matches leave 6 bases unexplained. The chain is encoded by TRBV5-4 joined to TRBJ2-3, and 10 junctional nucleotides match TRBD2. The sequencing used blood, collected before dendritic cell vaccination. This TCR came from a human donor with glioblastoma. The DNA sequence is TGTGCCAGCAGCTTGGGGCAGCGGGGGGGCGTAGATACGCAGTATTTT. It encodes CASSLGQRGGVDTQYF.